The subject of this entry is one T cell receptor (beta chain). With iRepertoire HTBI primers and Arm-PCR of CDR3 regions, TCR beta libraries were built. TCRdb analysed the multiplex PCR reads with MiXCR anew, one entry per CDR3 protein. The data show around 250,000 distinct CDR3 sequences, with roughly a fifth seen just once and roughly 13% held by the top ten. Germline V gene data show CDR1 as MNHEY and CDR2 as SMNVEV (reference sequence). Trimming removed 0 bases at V and 8 bases at J, with 14 bases between. The CDR3 runs to 14 residues. Time point of the sample: newly diagnosed GD, antithyroid drugs for less than 3 months. After RNA was extracted from PBMCs, the TCR library was made from it. This sample was included in a study of regulatory T cells in long-lasting Graves disease.

Specimen: peripheral blood mononuclear cells (PBMCs), collected at new diagnosis, from a patient treated with antithyroid drugs. The receptor's source is a female donor with Graves disease. This sequence joins TRBV27 and TRBJ2-7; D remains unclear. The CDR3 DNA is TGTGCCAGCAGTTTATCGTTTCGGGTCGGCAAGCAGTACTTC. It is translated as CASSLSFRVGKQYF.